Shown below are 24 T cell receptor beta chains from a single sample sequenced in a study of CD8 T cells in Susac syndrome. Reverse transcription of roughly 0.5 to 1 ug RNA used random hexamers. TCRdb fed the immunoSEQ multiplex PCR reads into MiXCR, producing one record per CDR3 protein. The sample has 84,000 or so distinct CDR3 sequences, approximately 96% seen once. The sequenced sample consisted of CD8+ T cells from PBMCs. The receptors shown here come from a human donor with Susac syndrome.

The rearrangement links TRBV10-3 to TRBJ2-7; either TRBD1 or TRBD2 may supply D (6 bases each). Between the trimmed V and J ends, which lost 10 bases and 0 bases, there was a span of 16 bases. There are 14 residues in the CDR3. Germline CDR1 is ENHRY and CDR2 is SYGVKD. DNA of the CDR3: TGTGCCACCCGGAGGGACATTGGCTCCTACGAGCAGTACGTC. This codes for CATRRDIGSYEQYV.

The V call is TRBV14, the J call TRBJ2-3; the D is unclear. The CDR3 sequence is 16 residues long. Trimming took 0 bases from V and 0 from J, leaving 10 bases between them. Germline V gives CDR1 SGHDN, CDR2 FVKESK. DNA for the CDR3: TGTGCCAGCAGCCAAGATGGAGCCCTTAGCACAGATACGCAGTATTTT. It specifies CASSQDGALSTDTQYF.

The chain carries TRBV30 and TRBJ1-2; TRBD1 is a possible D gene (5 bases). Per germline, CDR1 GTSNPN and CDR2 SVGIG (reference sequence). V dropped 2 bases and J dropped 7 bases, with 17 bases sitting between them. This CDR3 spans 14 amino acids. CDR3 DNA: TGTGCCTGGAGTTCATGGGGGGGAATTACTGGCTACACCTTC. Protein product: CAWSSWGGITGYTF.

This sequence joins TRBV5-4 and TRBJ1-2; D unresolved. Looked up from germline, CDR1 is SGHNT and CDR2 is YYREEE (reference sequence). The CDR3 loop spans 13 amino acids. Trimming cost V 0 bases and J 7 bases, with 10 bases left between them. CDR3 in DNA: TGTGCCAGCAGCTTGGGGGAGGCTGGTGGCTACACCTTC. Its protein is CASSLGEAGGYTF.

V and J are TRBV29-1 and TRBJ2-1, with D maybe TRBD2 (6 bases). Per germline, CDR1 SQVTM and CDR2 ANQGSEA. This CDR3 spans 13 amino acids. V shed 4 bases and J shed 0 bases, with 7 bases lying between them. The CDR3 DNA sequence: TGCAGCGTTGTCGGGAGCTCCTACAATGAGCAGTTCTTC. This sequence encodes CSVVGSSYNEQFF.

Only one count was recorded for this clonotype. The chain is built from TRBV29-1 and TRBJ1-1; perhaps TRBD1 as D (5 bases). The CDR3 length is 12 residues. V was cut by 4 bases and J by 6 bases, with 12 bases left in between. CDR1 SQVTM and CDR2 ANQGSEA come from the germline V gene. In nucleotides, the CDR3 is TGCAGCGTTGTGGGCAGGGACCCTGAAGCTTTCTTT. Translation: CSVVGRDPEAFF.

V usage is TRBV29-1 and J usage is TRBJ2-5; D gene uncertain. Trimming stripped 6 bases from V and 2 bases from J, with 4 bases between. The CDR3 has 10 residues. Looked up from germline, CDR1 is SQVTM and CDR2 is ANQGSEA. The CDR3 loop reads CSVLQETQYF. Written as DNA, the CDR3 is TGCAGCGTCCTACAAGAGACCCAGTACTTC. Full variable domain (missing parts from reference TRBV29-1 and TRBJ2-5): SAVISQKPSRDICQRGTSLTIQCQVDSQVTMMFWYRQQPGQSLTLIATANQGSEATYESGFVIDKFPISRPNLTFSTLTVSNMSPEDSSIYLCSVLQETQYFGPGTRLLVL.

This chain connects TRBV20-1 to TRBJ2-5; weak D call: TRBD2 (6 bases). Trimming stripped 5 bases from V and 4 bases from J, with 14 bases between. The CDR3 consists of 13 residues. CDR1 is DFQATT, CDR2 SNEGSKA, per germline (reference sequence). In DNA, the CDR3 is TGCAGTGCTGCTGGGACTGTATTAGAGACCCAGTACTTC. Its protein product is CSAAGTVLETQYF.

The V call is TRBV29-1, the J call TRBJ1-2, with a tentative D call TRBD1 (6 bases). V was pared by 4 bases and J by 2 bases, with 20 bases between. CDR1 and CDR2 from the germline V gene are SQVTM and ANQGSEA. CDR3 length equals 16 residues. CDR3 protein: CSVAPSSHTGNYGYTF. In DNA, the CDR3 is TGCAGCGTTGCCCCATCGTCCCATACAGGGAACTATGGCTACACCTTC.

This chain connects TRBV14 to TRBJ2-1; 7 nucleotides agree with TRBD2. V dropped 6 bases and J dropped 3; count of bases not matched to a gene: 14. The CDR3 totals 17 residues. CDR1 and CDR2 (germline): SGHDN, FVKESK. CDR3 bases: TGTGCCAGCAGTTTCCAGTCCGTGGTAGCGGGCTACAATGAGCAGTTCTTC. It encodes CASSFQSVVAGYNEQFF.

The rearrangement uses TRBV20-1 and TRBJ2-1; tentative D call: TRBD2 (6 bases). Germline lookup yields CDR1 DFQATT and CDR2 SNEGSKA (reference sequence). The CDR3 sequence is 16 residues long. V gave up 0 bases and J gave up 6 bases, with 18 bases separating them. The CDR3 DNA follows: TGCAGTGCTAGAGATTGGGGGGAATCCGGATCCAATGAGCAGTTCTTC. Translating gives CSARDWGESGSNEQFF.

The chain combines TRBV9 with TRBJ1-5; weak D call: TRBD1 (5 bases). Germline V gives CDR1 SGDLS, CDR2 YYNGEE. The V and J ends lost 4 bases and 3 bases respectively, with 11 bases between them. The CDR3 loop spans 14 amino acids. The CDR3 DNA reads TGTGCCAGCAGCATGGGGACGGTCAATCAGCCCCAGCATTTT. As protein: CASSMGTVNQPQHF. The full variable domain, completed using reference TRBV9 and TRBJ1-5, is DSGVTQTPKHLITATGQRVTLRCSPRSGDLSVYWYQQSLDQGLQFLIQYYNGEERAKGNILERFSAQQFPDLHSELNLSSLELGDSALYFCASSMGTVNQPQHFGDGTRLSIL.

This chain uses TRBV14 with TRBJ2-7; the D is unclear. Per the germline V gene, CDR1 is SGHDN and CDR2 is FVKESK. V was cut by 3 bases and J by 2 bases, with 11 bases left in between. CDR3 length: 14 amino acids. The CDR3 region has the DNA TGTGCCAGCAGCCAGTCAGAGTATCCCTACGAGCAGTACGTC. This encodes CASSQSEYPYEQYV.

J is TRBJ1-1 and V is TRBV29-1; TRBD1 matches at 7 bases. Trimming removed 8 bases from V and 7 bases from J; junction bases left unmatched: 7. This CDR3 has 11 amino acids. The germline gives CDR1 SQVTM, CDR2 ANQGSEA. The CDR3 loop reads CSMYRGGEAFF. The CDR3 bases are TGCAGCATGTACAGGGGCGGTGAAGCTTTCTTT.

This chain joins TRBV6-5 and TRBJ2-5; 7 bases are a match to TRBD2. Germline V CDR1 and CDR2: MNHEY, SVGAGI. The trim removed 2 bases at V and 3 bases at J, leaving 0 bases unmatched. The CDR3 is 13 residues long. The CDR3 loop is CASSYGGEETQYF. The CDR3 DNA sequence: TGTGCCAGCAGTTACGGGGGGGAAGAGACCCAGTACTTC.

The rearrangement links TRBV7-9 to TRBJ2-6; 7 bases match TRBD1. Germline V lookup: CDR1 SEHNR, CDR2 FQNEAQ (reference sequence). The CDR3 length is 18 residues. The V and J ends lost 5 bases and 2 bases, in that order; junction bases with no gene match: 12. In DNA form, the CDR3 reads TGTGCCAGCAGCCAGTCCCGGGACAGCAGACCTGGGGCCAACGTCCTGACTTTC. Its translation: CASSQSRDSRPGANVLTF.

The rearrangement uses TRBV5-1 and TRBJ2-4; 7 bases map to TRBD2. J gave up 0 bases and V 3 bases, and 6 bases lay outside the gene matches. The CDR3 loop spans 16 amino acids. In germline, CDR1 is SGHRS, CDR2 YFSETQ. For the CDR3, the DNA is TGCGCCAGCAGCTCCTTAGCGGGCCTAGCCAAAAACATTCAGTACTTC. Translated: CASSSLAGLAKNIQYF. The complete variable domain, with remaining parts taken from reference TRBV5-1 and TRBJ2-4, reads KAGVTQTPRYLIKTRGQQVTLSCSPISGHRSVSWYQQTPGQGLQFLFEYFSETQRNKGNFPGRFSGRQFSNSRSEMNVSTLELGDSALYLCASSSLAGLAKNIQYFGAGTRLSVL.

The V call is TRBV6-6, the J call TRBJ2-7; tentatively, D is TRBD1 (7 bases). The CDR3 spans 14 residues. The germline V and J ends were trimmed by 5 bases and 3 bases, with 14 bases remaining between them. Germline values: CDR1 MNHNY, CDR2 SVGAGI (reference sequence). The CDR3 nucleotides read TGTGCCAGCAGTCCGGGGGACAGAGGCTACGAGCAGTACTTC. It codes for CASSPGDRGYEQYF.

V usage is TRBV25-1 and J usage is TRBJ2-5; D not resolved. Per the germline V gene, CDR1 is MGHDK and CDR2 is SYGVNS. The CDR3 has 15 residues. Between the trimmed V and J ends, which lost 0 bases and 4 bases, there was a span of 12 bases. The CDR3 DNA follows: TGTGCCAGCAGTGAATACACCTCCTGGGGAGAGACCCAGTACTTC. This sequence encodes CASSEYTSWGETQYF.

The chain has TRBV6-2 or TRBV6-3 and TRBJ1-1; D is undetermined. The V end was cut by 2 bases, the J end by 6 bases, with 13 bases between. The CDR3 runs 14 residues. CDR1 is MNHEY and CDR2 is SVGEGT in the germline V gene. CDR3 bases: TGTGCCAGCAGTTACGGATTCTATGGGGCTGAAGCTTTCTTT. Its translation: CASSYGFYGAEAFF.

The chain has TRBV23-1 and TRBJ1-2, with D maybe TRBD1 (5 bases). TRBV23-1 is placed among ORFs of uncertain function. Trimming pared 4 bases from V and 4 bases from J, leaving 13 bases between. This CDR3 comprises 14 residues. The CDR3 here is CASSPLGLAYGYTF. The CDR3 DNA reads TGCGCCAGCAGTCCCCTGGGACTCGCCTATGGCTACACCTTC.

The chain joins TRBV7-9 to TRBJ1-6; D ambiguous. The V end was cut by 1 base, the J end by 3 bases, with 7 bases between. CDR3 length: 15 amino acids. The germline V gene encodes CDR1 SEHNR and CDR2 FQNEAQ (reference sequence). The CDR3 DNA sequence: TGTGCCAGCAGCTTAGTGGGAGTCTATAATTCACCCCTCCACTTT. Amino acid sequence: CASSLVGVYNSPLHF.

The table lists this clonotype with a count of one. The CDR3 reads CSVSDSYEQYF. CDR3 nucleotides: TGCAGCGTTAGTGACAGCTACGAGCAGTACTTC. This chain joins TRBV29-1 and TRBJ2-7; TRBD1 might be the D (5 bases). Germline CDR1 and CDR2: SQVTM and ANQGSEA. CDR3 length equals 11 residues. The V gene lost 5 bases and the J gene lost 3 bases, with 8 bases spanning the gap.

The CDR3 DNA reads as TGTGCCAGCAGTACCGCCCGGGGGTCCGAGCAGTACTTC. Amino acids: CASSTARGSEQYF. V gene TRBV2 combines with J gene TRBJ2-7, with a tentative D call TRBD2 (6 bases). Germline CDR1 is SNHLY and CDR2 is FYNNEI. Trimming took off 5 bases at V and 6 bases at J, with 14 bases between the two ends. The CDR3 is 13 amino acids. Using reference TRBV2 and TRBJ2-7 for the parts outside the CDR3, the full variable domain is EPEVTQTPSHQVTQMGQEVILRCVPISNHLYFYWYRQILGQKVEFLVSFYNNEISEKSEIFDDQFSVERPDGSNFTLKIRSTKLEDSAMYFCASSTARGSEQYFGPGTRLTVT.